This TCR beta chain stems from a study of OX40 agonist ivuxolimab in advanced cancers. Across the study: Head and neck, renal cell, melanoma or hepatocellular carcinoma were the cancers that dose-escalation patients had.

Study-level results: Among the lowest peripheral clonal expansion occurred in 0.1-3.0 mg/kg partial responders. The antigen specificity of the peripheral T cells (those that were expanded) was not determined.

As concerns this clone: The antigen is undetermined.

TCRdb keeps only in-frame clones here, not all; method: immunoSEQ multiplex PCR. Of about 76,000 clones listed, nearly 85% are singletons. The CDR3 is 15 amino acids. Germline CDR1 reads SGHTA; CDR2 reads FQGTGA. Losses at the gene ends were 0 bases for V and 3 bases for J; bases not matched to a gene: 0. The clonotype originates from an adult with an advanced solid tumor such as melanoma, head and neck, liver or kidney cancer. The V and J genes are TRBV7-3 and TRBJ2-1, with 9 bases fitting TRBD2. Sample: CD4+ or CD8+ T cells sorted from blood, taken in a trial of the OX40 agonist ivuxolimab. Here the CDR3 DNA reads TGTGCCAGCAGCTTAACAGCGGGGGGCTACAATGAGCAGTTCTTC. Its translation is CASSLTAGGYNEQFF.